These 22 T cell receptor beta chains share one sample of origin, sequenced in a study of blood T cell repertoires in COVID-19. Sequencing used immunoSEQ multiplex PCR; TCRdb keeps in-frame clones, though not all of them. In the table there are about 110,000 clones, more than 75% of which are singletons. Source material: peripheral blood. The receptors here all came from a woman between 50 and 59 years old with acute or convalescent COVID-19.

The DNA for the CDR3 is TGTGCCAGCAGCTTGGCTTCTGGGACTAGCGGACAAGAGACCCAGTACTTC. Its protein is CASSLASGTSGQETQYF. This chain links TRBV7-2 with TRBJ2-5; 11 bases fit TRBD2. Germline loops: CDR1 SGHTA, CDR2 FQGNSA. The length of the CDR3 is 17 residues. With V trimmed by 3 bases and J by 2 bases, 8 bases remained unmatched.

The rearrangement uses TRBV28 and TRBJ2-7, with 9 nucleotides matching TRBD1. The germline V gene has CDR1 MDHEN and CDR2 SYDVKM. The J segment lost 5 bases and the V segment lost 6 bases, leaving 5 bases of the junction unmatched. This CDR3 spans 13 amino acids. DNA for the CDR3: TGTGCCAGCAGAGGGGACAGGGACCACGAGCAGTACTTC. Translated, it gives CASRGDRDHEQYF. The full variable domain, rest sourced from reference TRBV28 and TRBJ2-7, is DVKVTQSSRYLVKRTGEKVFLECVQDMDHENMFWYRQDPGLGLRLIYFSYDVKMKEKGDIPEGYSVSREKKERFSLILESASTNQTSMYLCASRGDRDHEQYFGPGTRLTVT.

The genes are TRBV11-3 and TRBJ2-1; D may be TRBD1 (5 bases). The CDR3 totals 15 residues. V was pared by 5 bases and J by 0 bases, with 11 bases between. Germline assignment: CDR1 SGHNT and CDR2 YENEEA. CDR3 region: CASSPQRGSYNEQFF. DNA of the CDR3: TGTGCCAGCAGCCCCCAAAGGGGCTCCTACAATGAGCAGTTCTTC.

This clone has only one observation. The V gene is TRBV11-2, the J gene TRBJ2-7, with 8 bases fitting TRBD1. The CDR3 is made up of 15 amino acids. V shed 0 bases and J 6 bases; nucleotides not matched to a gene: 7. Germline V gene data show CDR1 as SGHAT and CDR2 as FQNNGV. Here the CDR3 DNA reads TGTGCCAGCAGCTTAGATGGGACAGGAGGACGCGAGCAGTACTTC. Protein: CASSLDGTGGREQYF.

The J gene is TRBJ2-7, the V gene TRBV5-8, with 10 bases fitting TRBD1. Germline V lookup: CDR1 SGHTS, CDR2 YDEGEE. CDR3 size: 15 residues. The V gene end was trimmed by 3 bases and the J gene end by 9 bases; junction bases not matched to a gene: 12. The CDR3 here is CASSSRGTGAAGQYF. As DNA, the CDR3 is TGTGCCAGCAGCTCCCGGGGGACAGGGGCCGCTGGGCAGTACTTC.

The rearrangement links TRBV28 to TRBJ1-3; D may be TRBD1 (6 bases). The germline V and J ends were trimmed by 5 bases and 3 bases, with 14 bases remaining between them. CDR1 and CDR2 from the germline V gene are MDHEN and SYDVKM. CDR3 length equals 15 residues. CDR3: CASSPPDRLGNTIYF. The CDR3 DNA sequence: TGTGCCAGCAGTCCCCCGGACAGACTTGGAAACACCATATATTTT.

The genes are TRBV7-9 and TRBJ2-5, with 12 bases matching TRBD2. The CDR3 extends over 16 amino acids. Germline V gives CDR1 SEHNR, CDR2 FQNEAQ (reference sequence). V shed 1 base and J 2 bases; nucleotides not matched to a gene: 2. The chain's CDR3 is CASSLGTSGIQETQYF. CDR3 nucleotides: TGTGCCAGCAGCTTAGGGACTAGCGGGATTCAAGAGACCCAGTACTTC. Variable domain in full (rest from reference TRBV7-9 and TRBJ2-5): DTGVSQNPRHKITKRGQNVTFRCDPISEHNRLYWYRQTLGQGPEFLTYFQNEAQLEKSRLLSDRFSAERPKGSFSTLEIQRTEQGDSAMYLCASSLGTSGIQETQYFGPGTRLLVL.

The chain links TRBV19 to TRBJ2-2; 10 bases align to TRBD2. V was pared by 5 bases and J by 1 base, with 1 base of the junction left unmatched. CDR3 length: 15 residues. CDR1 and CDR2 from the germline V gene are LNHDA and SQIVND (reference sequence). The CDR3 protein is CASSGTSVNTGELFF. CDR3 coding DNA: TGTGCCAGTAGTGGGACTAGCGTGAACACCGGGGAGCTGTTTTTT.

The rearrangement joins TRBV6-5 to TRBJ1-4; perhaps TRBD1 as D (6 bases). Trimming cost V 8 bases and J 8 bases, with 21 bases left between them. The CDR3 sequence is 15 residues long. Looked up from germline, CDR1 is MNHEY and CDR2 is SVGAGI. The DNA for the CDR3 is TGTGCCAGCGGTTCGACCGGGGGGCGCGCGGAAAAACTGTTTTTT. It yields the protein CASGSTGGRAEKLFF.

The chain recombines TRBV12-3 or TRBV12-4 with TRBJ2-3, with D unclear. This CDR3 comprises 12 residues. V was trimmed by 5 bases and J by 3 bases, leaving 6 bases between them. The CDR3 bases are TGTGCCAGCAGTCTTAATACAGATACGCAGTATTTT. It codes for CASSLNTDTQYF.

A single count supports this clone. The chain carries TRBV5-1 and TRBJ2-1; 11 nucleotides agree with TRBD1. V trimming: 3 bases; J trimming: 7 bases; junction bases outside the gene matches: 6. Germline CDR1 is SGHRS and CDR2 is YFSETQ. The CDR3 totals 15 residues. DNA for the CDR3: TGCGCCAGCAGCTCGATAGGACAGGGGGCGAATGAGCAGTTCTTC. Translating it yields CASSSIGQGANEQFF.

This clone was found a few times. The rearrangement joins TRBV27 to TRBJ1-6; 7 nucleotides line up with TRBD1. This CDR3 is 17 amino acids long. V was clipped by 6 bases and J by 2 bases; unmatched bases: 10. Germline CDR1 MNHEY, CDR2 SMNVEV (reference sequence). CDR3 DNA sequence: TGTGCCAGCAGCCGCAGTCTAACAGGGGCCTATAATTCACCCCTCCACTTT. It yields the protein CASSRSLTGAYNSPLHF.

This chain uses TRBV9 with TRBJ2-5; a weak D match, TRBD1 (6 bases). The CDR3 totals 13 residues. The ends were cut back, 8 bases at V and 4 bases at J, with 15 bases in the middle. From germline, CDR1 is SGDLS and CDR2 YYNGEE. This CDR3 is CARTPRGAETQYF. As DNA, the CDR3 is TGTGCCAGGACCCCCAGGGGTGCAGAGACCCAGTACTTC. Based on the CDR3 plus reference TRBV9 and TRBJ2-5, the full variable domain is DSGVTQTPKHLITATGQRVTLRCSPRSGDLSVYWYQQSLDQGLQFLIQYYNGEERAKGNILERFSAQQFPDLHSELNLSSLELGDSALYFCARTPRGAETQYFGPGTRLLVL.

The genes are TRBV18 and TRBJ2-1; 10 bases align to TRBD2. CDR3 length: 15 amino acids. The ends lost 4 bases at V and 8 bases at J; junction bases unmatched: 8. Germline V CDR1 and CDR2: KGHSH, LQKENI. The CDR3 protein is CASSQRASGSDEQFF. CDR3 coding DNA: TGTGCCAGCTCACAAAGGGCTAGCGGGAGTGATGAGCAGTTCTTC.

This chain uses TRBV6-2 or TRBV6-3 with TRBJ1-5; TRBD1 aligns across 9 bases. The germline CDR1 and CDR2 sequences are MNHEY and SVGEGT. There are 15 residues in the CDR3. Trimming at V came to 5 bases and at J to 4 bases, leaving 6 bases not matched to a gene. CDR3 coding DNA: TGTGCCAGCAGTGGTGGACAGGGGCTTAATCAGCCCCAGCATTTT. This sequence encodes CASSGGQGLNQPQHF.

V is TRBV19 and J is TRBJ2-7; 9 positions agree with TRBD2. The ends lost 5 bases at V and 7 bases at J; junction bases unmatched: 12. Germline assignment: CDR1 LNHDA and CDR2 SQIVND (reference sequence). This CDR3 is 15 amino acids long. For the CDR3, the DNA is TGTGCCAGTAGTTCGATAGCGGGAGCCGGGGGAGAGCAGTACTTC. Its translation is CASSSIAGAGGEQYF.

This chain joins TRBV10-1 and TRBJ2-1; TRBD2 matches at 10 bases. CDR1 is WNHNN, CDR2 SYGVQD, per germline (reference sequence). The J segment lost 3 bases and the V segment lost 1 base, leaving 3 bases of the junction unmatched. The CDR3 has 16 residues. The CDR3 here is CASSEYLAGDYNEQFF. The CDR3 DNA is TGCGCCAGCAGTGAGTACCTAGCGGGAGACTACAATGAGCAGTTCTTC.

There are many counts of this clone. J is TRBJ1-1 and V is TRBV3-1 (or the pseudogene TRBV3-2); D uncertain. This CDR3 is built from 14 residues. Germline lookup yields CDR1 LGHDT and CDR2 YNNKEL (reference sequence). The ends were cut back, 5 bases at V and 0 bases at J, with 10 bases in the middle. In DNA, the CDR3 is TGTGCCAGCAGCAGACTCTCGATGAACACTGAAGCTTTCTTT. This sequence encodes CASSRLSMNTEAFF.

The chain links TRBV6-5 to TRBJ2-7, with 8 bases matching TRBD2. The V gene's germline CDR1 is MNHEY and CDR2 SVGAGI. This CDR3 is built from 15 residues. V shed 5 bases, J shed 3 bases, and the junction held 9 bases outside the gene matches. The CDR3 region has the DNA TGTGCCAGCAGTCGCCCGGGACTAGGGATCTACGAGCAGTACTTC. Amino acids: CASSRPGLGIYEQYF.

The chain couples TRBV18 to TRBJ2-5, with a tentative D call TRBD2 (7 bases). CDR3 length equals 13 residues. Germline V gene sequence: CDR1 KGHSH, CDR2 LQKENI. The V end lost 2 bases, the J end lost 5 bases, and 9 bases lay between the germline ends. CDR3: CASSPAGAETQYF. For the CDR3, the DNA is TGTGCCAGCTCACCAGCGGGGGCCGAGACCCAGTACTTC.

The gene calls are TRBV29-1 and TRBJ2-3; 13 bases match TRBD2. Germline trimming cut 3 bases from V and 6 bases from J; bases unmatched to any gene: 9. The CDR3 is 16 amino acids. The germline V gene encodes CDR1 SQVTM and CDR2 ANQGSEA. The CDR3 coding sequence is TGCAGCGTTGATCCCCGGACTAGCGGGAGCCTGGATACGCAGTATTTT. This encodes CSVDPRTSGSLDTQYF.

The rearrangement joins TRBV5-1 to TRBJ1-2; 9 bases map to TRBD1. CDR1 and CDR2 from the germline V gene are SGHRS and YFSETQ. The CDR3 loop spans 13 amino acids. The V segment lost 0 bases and the J segment 6 bases; nucleotides outside the gene matches: 0. The CDR3 region is CASSLGDRDGYTF. The CDR3, as DNA: TGCGCCAGCAGCTTGGGGGACAGGGATGGCTACACCTTC. Based on the CDR3 plus reference TRBV5-1 and TRBJ1-2, the full variable domain is KAGVTQTPRYLIKTRGQQVTLSCSPISGHRSVSWYQQTPGQGLQFLFEYFSETQRNKGNFPGRFSGRQFSNSRSEMNVSTLELGDSALYLCASSLGDRDGYTFGSGTRLTVV.